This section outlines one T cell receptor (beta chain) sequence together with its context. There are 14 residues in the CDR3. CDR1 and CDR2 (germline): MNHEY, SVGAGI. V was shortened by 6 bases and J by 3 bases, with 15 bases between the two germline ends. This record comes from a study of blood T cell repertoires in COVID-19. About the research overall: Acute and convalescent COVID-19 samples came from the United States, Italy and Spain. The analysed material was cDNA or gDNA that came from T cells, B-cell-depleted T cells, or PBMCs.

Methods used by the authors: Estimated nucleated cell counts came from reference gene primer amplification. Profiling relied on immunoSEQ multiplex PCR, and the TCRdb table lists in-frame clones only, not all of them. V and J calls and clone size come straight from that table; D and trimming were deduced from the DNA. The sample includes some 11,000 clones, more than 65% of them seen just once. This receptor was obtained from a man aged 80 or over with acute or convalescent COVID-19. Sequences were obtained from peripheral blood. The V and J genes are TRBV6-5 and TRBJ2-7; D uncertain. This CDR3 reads CASRPNQVNYEQYF. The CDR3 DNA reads TGTGCCAGCAGGCCCAACCAGGTAAACTACGAGCAGTACTTC.